These T cell receptor beta chains were read from a single sample in a study of Ad26.COV2.S vaccination and SARS-CoV-2 variants. The table came from immunoSEQ multiplex PCR; TCRdb's copy has only in-frame clones and leaves some out. The sample consists of about 440,000 clones, 80% to 95% of them appearing once. The sequencing here drew on peripheral blood, taken in a trial of Ad26.COV2.S vaccine versus placebo. These TCRs come from a person aged 18-65 years who received the Ad26.COV2.S COVID-19 vaccine or a placebo. Both conserved end residues are part of each CDR3. D genes are given only for firm matches. For some rows the clone size is stated as once, few or many, or as a class when expanded; others skip it.

j_gene	abundance	v_gene	d_gene	CDR3nt	CDR3aa
TRBJ2-7	.	TRBV5-6	TRBD1	TGTGCCAGCAGCTACGGGACAGGGGGCTACGAGCAGTACTTC	CASSYGTGGYEQYF
TRBJ1-4	.	TRBV5-1	.	TGCGCCAGCAGCTTGGGAGTACAGGGTATAAATGAAAAACTGTTTTTT	CASSLGVQGINEKLFF
TRBJ2-7	.	TRBV7-9	TRBD1	TGTGCCAGCAGCTCCCCGGGACAGGGTTCCTACGAGCAGTACTTC	CASSSPGQGSYEQYF
TRBJ2-3	.	TRBV2	TRBD2	TGTGCCAGCAGTGAACTAAGTAGCGGGACTACAGATACGCAGTATTTT	CASSELSSGTTDTQYF
TRBJ2-5	.	TRBV4-2	.	TGTGCCAGCAGCCAAGAGAGTCAAAAGACCCAGTACTTC	CASSQESQKTQYF
TRBJ2-6	.	TRBV9	.	TGTGCCAGCAGTAATCTCTCTGGGGCCAACGTCCTGACTTTC	CASSNLSGANVLTF
TRBJ2-5	.	TRBV10-3	TRBD2	TGTGCCACACAAGCGGGACTAGCGGGAGGGTTAGAGACCCAGTACTTC	CATQAGLAGGLETQYF
TRBJ2-2	.	TRBV27	.	TGTGCCAGCAGTTTATCTGAGGACACCGGGGAGCTGTTTTTT	CASSLSEDTGELFF
TRBJ2-4	.	TRBV5-6	.	TGTGCCAGCAGCTTGTCAGTCAGCAGCCTAGCCAAAAACATTCAGTACTTC	CASSLSVSSLAKNIQYF
TRBJ2-2	.	TRBV19	TRBD1	TGTGCCAGTAGTAGCAGGGGGCCGATCGGGGAGCTGTTTTTT	CASSSRGPIGELFF
TRBJ2-7	.	TRBV27	.	TGTGCCAGCAGTTTGAAAGGGGAGCAGTACTTC	CASSLKGEQYF
TRBJ2-7	.	TRBV27	.	TGTGCCAGCAGTTTATCATCTCCTTCCTACGAGCAGTACTTC	CASSLSSPSYEQYF
TRBJ2-5	.	TRBV12-3/TRBV12-4	.	TGTGCCAGCAGCGGGGACATAGAGACCCAGTACTTC	CASSGDIETQYF
TRBJ2-1	.	TRBV5-4	.	TGTGCCAGCAGCTCAGCCCTAGACGATGAGCAGTTCTTC	CASSSALDDEQFF
TRBJ2-5	.	TRBV9	.	TGTGCCAGCAGCCCGGCTTGGTCAGAGACCCAGTACTTC	CASSPAWSETQYF
TRBJ2-3	.	TRBV4-3	TRBD2	TGCGCCAGCAGGGGGCGGGGGGATACGCAGTATTTT	CASRGRGDTQYF
TRBJ1-1	.	TRBV7-9	TRBD1	TGTGCCAGCAGCTTGTCAGGACAGGACACTGAAGCTTTCTTT	CASSLSGQDTEAFF
TRBJ2-1	few	TRBV11-1	.	TGTGCCAGCGGGTGGGGGCCCCACCTATACAATGAGCAGTTCTTC	CASGWGPHLYNEQFF
TRBJ2-7	.	TRBV19	.	TGTGCCAGTAGATCCCGACGGTCCTCCTACGAGCAGTACTTC	CASRSRRSSYEQYF
TRBJ1-3	.	TRBV13	.	TGTGCCAGCAGCTCTCGGGGGGGCGAAGGAAACACCATATATTTT	CASSSRGGEGNTIYF
TRBJ2-5	.	TRBV9	.	TGTGCCAGCAGCCTTCGGCAGGGTGCGTTAGAGACCCAGTACTTC	CASSLRQGALETQYF
TRBJ2-1	.	TRBV24-1	TRBD2	TGTGCCACCAGTGATATAGGACTAGGTGAGCAGTTCTTC	CATSDIGLGEQFF
TRBJ2-3	.	TRBV6-5	.	TGTGCCAGCAGTCCGACAGGACGTAGCACAGATACGCAGTATTTT	CASSPTGRSTDTQYF
TRBJ2-1	once	TRBV2	.	TGTGCCAGCAGTGAATCGGGCGGGCGACCTGAGCAGTTCTTC	CASSESGGRPEQFF
TRBJ2-5	.	TRBV5-5	.	TGTGCCAGCAGCGCTGACTGGGAGACCCAGTACTTC	CASSADWETQYF
TRBJ2-7	.	TRBV28	.	TGTGCCAGCAGTATCAGGGATAGCTCCTACGAGCAGTACTTC	CASSIRDSSYEQYF
TRBJ2-2	.	TRBV6-2/TRBV6-3	.	TGTGCCAGCAGTTACCGTTTGGACAGAGCGAACACCGGGGAGCTGTTTTTT	CASSYRLDRANTGELFF
TRBJ2-1	.	TRBV7-8	.	TGTGCCAGCAGCTTAGATACGGGCTGGAAGGACCCTTCCTACAATGAGCAGTTCTTC	CASSLDTGWKDPSYNEQFF
TRBJ2-2	.	TRBV5-1	TRBD2	TGCGCCAGCAGCTTGGCCGAAAATAGCGGGACGAACACCGGGGAGCTGTTTTTT	CASSLAENSGTNTGELFF
TRBJ2-3	.	TRBV19	.	TGTGCCAGTAGTACCGTACACGAAACAGATACGCAGTATTTT	CASSTVHETDTQYF
TRBJ2-3	.	TRBV28	.	TGTGCCAGCACCAACCTAATGGGGTTAGATACGCAGTATTTT	CASTNLMGLDTQYF
TRBJ2-3	.	TRBV9	TRBD1	TGTGCCAGCAGCGCCGGGACAGACCTTGATACGCAGTATTTT	CASSAGTDLDTQYF
TRBJ1-2	.	TRBV5-1	.	TGCGCCAGCAGCTCGGAGATCTATGGCTACACCTTC	CASSSEIYGYTF
TRBJ2-2	.	TRBV5-4	TRBD1	TGTGCCAGCAGCTTGGGGGGGACAGGGACGACCGGGGAGCTGTTTTTT	CASSLGGTGTTGELFF
TRBJ2-2	.	TRBV18	.	TGTGCCAGCTCACCGGCCCCTGACGATAGGGAGCTGTTTTTT	CASSPAPDDRELFF
TRBJ1-2	.	TRBV4-1	TRBD1	TGCGCCAGCAGCCAAGGGACAGGGAACTATGGCTACACCTTC	CASSQGTGNYGYTF
TRBJ2-1	.	TRBV7-8	.	TGTGCCAGCAGCTTAGAGTGGGGAACTGGTGAGCAGTTCTTC	CASSLEWGTGEQFF
TRBJ2-5	.	TRBV5-1	.	TGCGCCAGCAGCTTAATGGGTTCCCAAGAGACCCAGTACTTC	CASSLMGSQETQYF
TRBJ2-4	.	TRBV29-1	TRBD2	TGCAGCGTTGAAGGCGGGAGGGGCATTCAGTACTTC	CSVEGGRGIQYF
TRBJ2-1	.	TRBV5-1	TRBD2	TGCGCCAGCAGATGGCTAGCGGGCCAAACCCACAATGAGCAGTTCTTC	CASRWLAGQTHNEQFF
TRBJ1-3	.	TRBV6-5	.	TGTGCCAGCAGTTCCCCAGGGCTTTACTCTGGAAACACCATATATTTT	CASSSPGLYSGNTIYF
TRBJ2-3	.	TRBV15	TRBD2	TGTGCCACCAGCTTCCCGGCGGGAGCGGATACGCAGTATTTT	CATSFPAGADTQYF
TRBJ2-2	.	TRBV6-6	.	TGTGCCATTCAGTACACCGGGGAGCTGTTTTTT	CAIQYTGELFF
TRBJ1-1	once	TRBV11-2	.	TGTGCCAGCAGCTTAGCAGGGAACACTGAAGCTTTCTTT	CASSLAGNTEAFF
TRBJ1-6	.	TRBV2	.	TGTGCCAGCATTGGGAGATCCCTCCACTTT	CASIGRSLHF
TRBJ2-7	few	TRBV28	TRBD1	TGTGCCAGCAGTTTGGCGGGGACAGGGGGCTCCTACGAGCAGTACTTC	CASSLAGTGGSYEQYF
TRBJ1-1	.	TRBV6-1	.	TGTGCCAGCAGTGAAGCGAGGAGCAAAGCTAACACTGAAGCTTTCTTT	CASSEARSKANTEAFF
TRBJ2-3	.	TRBV10-3	TRBD2	TGTGCCATCAGCAAATCTAGCGGGAAGTCAGATACGCAGTATTTT	CAISKSSGKSDTQYF